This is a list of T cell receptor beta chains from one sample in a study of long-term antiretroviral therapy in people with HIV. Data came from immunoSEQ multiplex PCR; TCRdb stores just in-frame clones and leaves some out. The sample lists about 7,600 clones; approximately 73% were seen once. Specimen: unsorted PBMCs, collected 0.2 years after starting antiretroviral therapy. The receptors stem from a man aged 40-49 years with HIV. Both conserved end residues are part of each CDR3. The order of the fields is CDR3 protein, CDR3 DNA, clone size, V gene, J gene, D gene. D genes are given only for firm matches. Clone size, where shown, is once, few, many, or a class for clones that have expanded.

cdr3_aa: CASSLGGGTYEQYF; cdr3_nt: TGCGCCAGCAGCTTGGGTGGGGGCACGTACGAGCAGTACTTC; clone_size: .; v_call: TRBV5-1; j_call: TRBJ2-7; d_call: .
cdr3_aa: CASRKGTNTGELFF; cdr3_nt: TGTGCCAGCAGGAAAGGGACGAACACCGGGGAGCTGTTTTTT; clone_size: medium-sized; v_call: TRBV7-3; j_call: TRBJ2-2; d_call: .
cdr3_aa: CASSPGLGTDTQYF; cdr3_nt: TGTGCCAGCTCACCGGGACTAGGCACAGATACGCAGTATTTT; clone_size: .; v_call: TRBV18; j_call: TRBJ2-3; d_call: TRBD2
cdr3_aa: CASSPPTRDRDYEQYF; cdr3_nt: TGTGCCAGCAGCCCACCAACCCGGGACAGGGACTACGAGCAGTACTTC; clone_size: .; v_call: TRBV7-3; j_call: TRBJ2-7; d_call: TRBD1
cdr3_aa: CASEGGTGELFF; cdr3_nt: TGTGCCAGCGAGGGGGGGACCGGGGAGCTGTTTTTT; clone_size: .; v_call: TRBV6-5; j_call: TRBJ2-2; d_call: .
cdr3_aa: CASPRTGTEGTGELFF; cdr3_nt: TGTGCCAGCCCACGGACGGGGACAGAGGGCACCGGGGAGCTGTTTTTT; clone_size: .; v_call: TRBV2; j_call: TRBJ2-2; d_call: TRBD1
cdr3_aa: CASSEARRVDNRPQHF; cdr3_nt: TGTGCCAGCAGTGAAGCGCGAAGGGTGGACAACCGGCCCCAGCATTTT; clone_size: .; v_call: TRBV6-1; j_call: TRBJ1-5; d_call: .
cdr3_aa: CASSSRPGEFGETQYF; cdr3_nt: TGCGCCAGCAGCTCCCGCCCGGGGGAGTTTGGAGAGACCCAGTACTTC; clone_size: .; v_call: TRBV5-1; j_call: TRBJ2-5; d_call: .
cdr3_aa: CASTGEGLSAQHF; cdr3_nt: TGTGCCAGTACGGGGGAAGGTCTATCAGCCCAGCATTTT; clone_size: .; v_call: TRBV19; j_call: TRBJ1-5; d_call: .
cdr3_aa: CASSYTGGQNEAFF; cdr3_nt: TGCGCCAGCAGCTACACAGGGGGCCAAAATGAAGCTTTCTTT; clone_size: once; v_call: TRBV5-1; j_call: TRBJ1-1; d_call: TRBD1
cdr3_aa: CASSASLANEKLFF; cdr3_nt: TGTGCCAGCAGCGCATCTTTAGCTAATGAAAAACTGTTTTTT; clone_size: .; v_call: TRBV7-2; j_call: TRBJ1-4; d_call: .
cdr3_aa: CASSFGTALSYEQYF; cdr3_nt: TGTGCCAGCAGCTTCGGGACAGCACTCTCCTACGAGCAGTACTTC; clone_size: few; v_call: TRBV5-4; j_call: TRBJ2-7; d_call: TRBD1
cdr3_aa: CASSMGGNGANVLTF; cdr3_nt: TGCGCCAGCAGCATGGGGGGTAATGGGGCCAACGTCCTGACTTTC; clone_size: .; v_call: TRBV5-1; j_call: TRBJ2-6; d_call: .
cdr3_aa: CASSLRGDTEAFF; cdr3_nt: TGTGCCAGCAGCTTAAGGGGGGACACTGAAGCTTTCTTT; clone_size: .; v_call: TRBV7-9; j_call: TRBJ1-1; d_call: .
cdr3_aa: CASSPGDKNIQYF; cdr3_nt: TGTGCCAGTTCCCCGGGAGATAAAAACATTCAGTACTTC; clone_size: .; v_call: TRBV19; j_call: TRBJ2-4; d_call: .
cdr3_aa: CASSQDRGDWIGYGYTF; cdr3_nt: TGCGCCAGCAGCCAAGATCGAGGAGACTGGATAGGATATGGCTACACCTTC; clone_size: few; v_call: TRBV4-1; j_call: TRBJ1-2; d_call: .
cdr3_aa: CASSLDRGQSGYTF; cdr3_nt: TGTGCCAGCAGCTTGGACAGGGGGCAAAGTGGCTACACCTTC; clone_size: .; v_call: TRBV5-3; j_call: TRBJ1-2; d_call: TRBD1
cdr3_aa: CASSQVFGTGESTQQYF; cdr3_nt: TGCGCCAGCAGCCAAGTTTTCGGGACTGGGGAATCTACGCAGCAGTACTTC; clone_size: .; v_call: TRBV4-1; j_call: TRBJ2-7; d_call: .
cdr3_aa: CASSWEWTGNTEAFF; cdr3_nt: TGTGCCAGCAGTTGGGAGTGGACAGGGAACACTGAAGCTTTCTTT; clone_size: few; v_call: TRBV6-5; j_call: TRBJ1-1; d_call: TRBD1
cdr3_aa: CASSEGKYGYTF; cdr3_nt: TGTGCCAGCAGTGAAGGGAAATATGGCTACACCTTC; clone_size: few; v_call: TRBV6-1; j_call: TRBJ1-2; d_call: .
cdr3_aa: CASSSHRGRQENIQYF; cdr3_nt: TGTGCCAGCAGTAGCCACAGGGGGCGCCAGGAAAACATTCAGTACTTC; clone_size: .; v_call: TRBV6-6; j_call: TRBJ2-4; d_call: TRBD1
cdr3_aa: CASSFDRSSGGYTF; cdr3_nt: TGTGCCAGCAGTTTTGACAGGAGCTCGGGAGGCTACACCTTC; clone_size: .; v_call: TRBV28; j_call: TRBJ1-2; d_call: .
cdr3_aa: CASSRGTPSSYNEQFF; cdr3_nt: TGTGCCAGCAGCCGTGGGACTCCCAGCTCCTACAATGAGCAGTTCTTC; clone_size: .; v_call: TRBV9; j_call: TRBJ2-1; d_call: .
cdr3_aa: CASSPPAGQETQYF; cdr3_nt: TGTGCCAGCAGCCCTCCTGCGGGCCAAGAGACCCAGTACTTC; clone_size: few; v_call: TRBV5-5; j_call: TRBJ2-5; d_call: .
cdr3_aa: CASIKAGGTGELFF; cdr3_nt: TGTGCCAGCATCAAGGCAGGGGGCACCGGGGAGCTGTTTTTT; clone_size: .; v_call: TRBV6-5; j_call: TRBJ2-2; d_call: TRBD1
cdr3_aa: CASSPVGSSYNEQFF; cdr3_nt: TGTGCCAGCAGCCCAGTGGGGAGCTCCTACAATGAGCAGTTCTTC; clone_size: .; v_call: TRBV9; j_call: TRBJ2-1; d_call: .
cdr3_aa: CASSQRQLYNSPLHF; cdr3_nt: TGTGCCAGCAGCCAGAGACAGCTCTATAATTCACCCCTCCACTTT; clone_size: .; v_call: TRBV7-2; j_call: TRBJ1-6; d_call: .
cdr3_aa: CASSEGGYTF; cdr3_nt: TGTGCCAGCAGTGAGGGGGGCTACACCTTC; clone_size: .; v_call: TRBV2; j_call: TRBJ1-2; d_call: .
cdr3_aa: CASSYSYSRNEQFF; cdr3_nt: TGTGCCAGCAGTTACTCGTACAGTCGCAATGAGCAGTTCTTC; clone_size: .; v_call: TRBV6-5; j_call: TRBJ2-1; d_call: .
cdr3_aa: CASSPPEGARRTDTQYF; cdr3_nt: TGCGCCAGCAGCCCACCGGAGGGGGCCCGGCGCACAGATACGCAGTATTTT; clone_size: .; v_call: TRBV5-1; j_call: TRBJ2-3; d_call: .
cdr3_aa: CASSNPETGDYGYTF; cdr3_nt: TGTGCCAGCAGTAACCCTGAGACGGGGGACTATGGCTACACCTTC; clone_size: .; v_call: TRBV13; j_call: TRBJ1-2; d_call: .
cdr3_aa: CASSEVYSNQPQHF; cdr3_nt: TGTGCCAGCAGCGAAGTCTATAGCAATCAGCCCCAGCATTTT; clone_size: .; v_call: TRBV6-4; j_call: TRBJ1-5; d_call: .
cdr3_aa: CASSIGTSAFF; cdr3_nt: TGTGCCAGTAGTATTGGGACATCGGCTTTCTTT; clone_size: few; v_call: TRBV19; j_call: TRBJ1-1; d_call: .
cdr3_aa: CATSRGDWGTLRMEKTQYF; cdr3_nt: TGTGCCACCAGCCGGGGGGACTGGGGGACCCTAAGGATGGAAAAGACCCAGTACTTC; clone_size: .; v_call: TRBV15; j_call: TRBJ2-5; d_call: TRBD2
cdr3_aa: CASSPDRSSYNEQFF; cdr3_nt: TGTGCCAGCTCACCAGACCGAAGCTCCTACAATGAGCAGTTCTTC; clone_size: .; v_call: TRBV18; j_call: TRBJ2-1; d_call: .
cdr3_aa: CASSPPSRAHGYTF; cdr3_nt: TGTGCCAGTAGTCCGCCTTCGAGGGCCCATGGCTACACCTTC; clone_size: .; v_call: TRBV19; j_call: TRBJ1-2; d_call: .
cdr3_aa: CASSAYYQETQYF; cdr3_nt: TGTGCCAGCTCAGCTTACTACCAAGAGACCCAGTACTTC; clone_size: .; v_call: TRBV18; j_call: TRBJ2-5; d_call: .
cdr3_aa: CASRDNTEAFF; cdr3_nt: TGTGCCAGCAGGGACAACACTGAAGCTTTCTTT; clone_size: large; v_call: TRBV2; j_call: TRBJ1-1; d_call: .
cdr3_aa: CASSSGESSNQPQHF; cdr3_nt: TGTGCCAGCAGTTCAGGGGAATCGAGCAATCAGCCCCAGCATTTT; clone_size: .; v_call: TRBV2; j_call: TRBJ1-5; d_call: .
cdr3_aa: CASSQYGAGEAFF; cdr3_nt: TGTGCCAGCAGTCAGTATGGGGCTGGTGAAGCTTTCTTT; clone_size: .; v_call: TRBV27; j_call: TRBJ1-1; d_call: .
cdr3_aa: CASSPDRVGEQFF; cdr3_nt: TGTGCCAGCAGCCCTGACAGGGTGGGTGAGCAGTTCTTC; clone_size: .; v_call: TRBV7-7; j_call: TRBJ2-1; d_call: TRBD1
cdr3_aa: CASRKRETSQETQYF; cdr3_nt: TGTGCCAGCAGGAAGCGGGAGACTTCCCAAGAGACCCAGTACTTC; clone_size: .; v_call: TRBV2; j_call: TRBJ2-5; d_call: TRBD2
cdr3_aa: CASSFQGSSYNEQFF; cdr3_nt: TGCGCCAGCAGTTTTCAAGGCAGCTCCTACAATGAGCAGTTCTTC; clone_size: .; v_call: TRBV5-1; j_call: TRBJ2-1; d_call: .
cdr3_aa: CASSLATCRSAYYEQYF; cdr3_nt: TGTGCCAGCAGCTTAGCGACTTGCCGCAGCGCCTACTACGAGCAGTACTTC; clone_size: .; v_call: TRBV7-4; j_call: TRBJ2-7; d_call: .
cdr3_aa: CASSPGTYGNTIYF; cdr3_nt: TGTGCCAGTAGTCCTGGGACGTATGGAAACACCATATATTTT; clone_size: medium-sized; v_call: TRBV19; j_call: TRBJ1-3; d_call: .
cdr3_aa: CASTDRGTQYF; cdr3_nt: TGTGCCAGCACAGACCGGGGTACGCAGTATTTT; clone_size: .; v_call: TRBV6-1; j_call: TRBJ2-3; d_call: .
cdr3_aa: CASSFRQGLNEKLFF; cdr3_nt: TGTGCCAGCAGTTTCAGACAGGGCCTTAATGAAAAACTGTTTTTT; clone_size: .; v_call: TRBV6-1; j_call: TRBJ1-4; d_call: TRBD1
cdr3_aa: CASSLGGGQGLMNTEAFF; cdr3_nt: TGCGCCAGCAGCTTGGGAGGGGGACAGGGGCTCATGAACACTGAAGCTTTCTTT; clone_size: few; v_call: TRBV5-1; j_call: TRBJ1-1; d_call: TRBD1